A selection of T cell receptor beta chains follows, all from one sample in a study of T-cell reconstitution after alpha-beta-depleted transplantation in children. TCRdb recomputed calls from the PCR reads with MiXCR, one row per CDR3 protein. The table lists over 450,000 distinct CDR3 sequences, 8% to 11% of them singletons. Sequenced here: PBMCs, sampled before TCRalphabeta/CD19-depleted stem cell transplant. These receptors all stem from a child aged 2-15 years with inherited bone marrow failure, due to receive a stem cell transplant. Both conserved end residues are part of each CDR3. The D gene is left open where the match is weak. Size values are once, few and many counts, or a class for expanded clones, and some rows have none.

CDR3 DNA,CDR3 protein,D gene,V gene,clone size,J gene
TGTGCCAGCAGTGAATCGCGGGATACGCAGTATTTT,CASSESRDTQYF,.,TRBV2,.,TRBJ2-3
TGCGCCAGCAGCTCTACTAGCGGGAGGGCCGGTCAGTATGAGCAGTTCTTC,CASSSTSGRAGQYEQFF,TRBD2,TRBV5-1,.,TRBJ2-1
TGTGCCAGCAGCCAAGCGACAGGGTCAACTCTCTCTGGAAACACCATATATTTT,CASSQATGSTLSGNTIYF,TRBD1,TRBV3-1,many,TRBJ1-3
TGTGCCAGCACTGGGGGGGTTGTCAATGAAAAACTGTTTTTT,CASTGGVVNEKLFF,.,TRBV7-8,few,TRBJ1-4
TGTGCCAGCAGCCCCGGACGGGTCTATGAAGCTTTCTTT,CASSPGRVYEAFF,.,TRBV3-1,few,TRBJ1-1
TGCAGCGGGGCCTATTATCACACCGGGGAGCTGTTTTTT,CSGAYYHTGELFF,.,TRBV29-1,many,TRBJ2-2
TGTGCCAGCAGTTACGATCAGGGTGATCCCTACGAGCAGTACTTC,CASSYDQGDPYEQYF,.,TRBV6-5,.,TRBJ2-7
TGTGCCAGCAGTTTCGTAGGGAACACCGGGGAGCTGTTTTTT,CASSFVGNTGELFF,.,TRBV27,many,TRBJ2-2
TGTGCCAGCAGTCCCATTATGTCCGCAGGGGCAATAGGTGGCTACACCTTC,CASSPIMSAGAIGGYTF,.,TRBV28,many,TRBJ1-2
TGTGCCAGCAGCTTTACCTTCGGGGGCGATAGGCAAGAGACCCAGTACTTC,CASSFTFGGDRQETQYF,.,TRBV28,many,TRBJ2-5
TGTGCCAGTAGTACCCAAGTTAGGACTAGCGGGTCCTACAATGAGCAGTTCTTC,CASSTQVRTSGSYNEQFF,TRBD2,TRBV19,many,TRBJ2-1
TGTGCCAGTTGGGGGAGTGGACAGGAACCCTACGAGCAGTACTTC,CASWGSGQEPYEQYF,TRBD1,TRBV2,few,TRBJ2-7
TGCAGTGCCGCCCAGCGGTCCTACGAGCAGTACTTC,CSAAQRSYEQYF,.,TRBV20-1,many,TRBJ2-7
TGTGCCAGCAGCTTGTCTAGCGGGAGCAATGAGCAGTACTTC,CASSLSSGSNEQYF,TRBD2,TRBV5-4,few,TRBJ2-7
TGTGCCAGCATCCCCCCTGGAGGCCTGGACGAGCAGTTCTTC,CASIPPGGLDEQFF,.,TRBV12-3/TRBV12-4,many,TRBJ2-1
TGTGCTAGCAGCTTAGAGACAGGGAATGAGCAGTTCTTC,CASSLETGNEQFF,TRBD1,TRBV7-7,many,TRBJ2-1
TGCAGTGCTAGAGATAGAGAATCGGGGGAGCAGTTCTTC,CSARDRESGEQFF,.,TRBV20-1,many,TRBJ2-1
TGCAGCCTAATGAGCGGGAGAGTCCATGAGCAGTTCTTC,CSLMSGRVHEQFF,TRBD2,TRBV20-1,many,TRBJ2-1
TGTGCCAGCAGTTTATGGGGGGGGTACGAGCCGTACTTC,CASSLWGGYEPYF,TRBD2,TRBV27,once,TRBJ2-7
TGTGCCACCATAAGGTCCGCGAACACCGGGGAGCTGTTTTTT,CATIRSANTGELFF,.,TRBV7-2,many,TRBJ2-2
TGCAGCGCGGAAGGGGGATTCGAGAACATTCAGTACTTC,CSAEGGFENIQYF,.,TRBV29-1,many,TRBJ2-4
TGTGCCATCAGTGCCTCCGGGGGACAGGGAGCCTACGAGCAGTACTTC,CAISASGGQGAYEQYF,TRBD1,TRBV10-3,.,TRBJ2-7
TGTGCCAGCAGTTACGGGACAGGGTCTGGAAACACCATATATTTT,CASSYGTGSGNTIYF,TRBD1,TRBV6-5,many,TRBJ1-3
TGTGCCAGCAGTTTTTCGGGAGCCAAAAACATTCAGTACTTC,CASSFSGAKNIQYF,.,TRBV28,many,TRBJ2-4
TGCAGTGCTTGGTCCCAGGGGGCGCAAGATACGCAGTATTTT,CSAWSQGAQDTQYF,TRBD1,TRBV20-1,few,TRBJ2-3
TGTGCCAGCAGCCACCCCATGAGGCGGGAGGGCCCCTACAATGAGCAGTTCTTC,CASSHPMRREGPYNEQFF,TRBD2,TRBV3-1,many,TRBJ2-1
TGCGCCAGCAGCCAATCCGGGACTAGCGGAACCTACGAGCAGTACTTC,CASSQSGTSGTYEQYF,TRBD2,TRBV4-3,many,TRBJ2-7
TGTGCCAGCAGTCCCCAGTCTAACACTGAAGCTTTCTTT,CASSPQSNTEAFF,.,TRBV12-3/TRBV12-4,many,TRBJ1-1
TGTGCCCCAAGGGCTAGCGGCCCGGTGAGCTCCTACGAGCAGTACTTC,CAPRASGPVSSYEQYF,TRBD2,TRBV19,few,TRBJ2-7
TGTGCCAGCAGTTACGTGGAGGGGAACACTGAAGCTTTCTTT,CASSYVEGNTEAFF,.,TRBV6-5,many,TRBJ1-1
TGCAGTGCTTTAAAGGGGGCCTCTAGCACAGATACGCAGTATTTT,CSALKGASSTDTQYF,TRBD1,TRBV20-1,many,TRBJ2-3
TGCGCCAGCAGCTTGGAGGTTAGCGGGGTTCAAGAGACCCAGTACTTC,CASSLEVSGVQETQYF,TRBD2,TRBV5-1,many,TRBJ2-5
TGCAGTGCTAGGGGACAGGGGAGCTACACCTTC,CSARGQGSYTF,TRBD1,TRBV20-1,many,TRBJ1-2
TGCAGTGCTCACCCGTTAGCGGTAGCCAAAAACATTCAGTACTTC,CSAHPLAVAKNIQYF,.,TRBV20-1,few,TRBJ2-4
TGCGCCAGCAGCCAAGTTTTGCGCGGTCCAGATACGCAGTATTTT,CASSQVLRGPDTQYF,.,TRBV4-3,many,TRBJ2-3
TGTGCCAGCAGCACCGGGACAGGGCCGGAGACCCAGTACTTC,CASSTGTGPETQYF,TRBD1,TRBV5-5,many,TRBJ2-5
TGTGCCAGCAGTTTATCTGGCAGGTTCCTGGGCGAGCAGTACTTC,CASSLSGRFLGEQYF,.,TRBV27,many,TRBJ2-7
TGTGCCACCAGCAGAACCGGGACCCACAGCTCCTACAATGAGCAGTTCTTC,CATSRTGTHSSYNEQFF,.,TRBV15,many,TRBJ2-1
TGTGCCATCAGTGAGTCCCCGGGACTAGGCAATGAGCAGTTCTTC,CAISESPGLGNEQFF,TRBD2,TRBV10-3,many,TRBJ2-1
TGTGCCAGCAGCTTGGTCCTAGCCGACCAAGAGACCCAGTACTTC,CASSLVLADQETQYF,.,TRBV5-6,many,TRBJ2-5
TGCAGTGCTAGATCCAGGTATAGACTAGCGGGAGGGCCGTCGAAGAGATCCTACAATGAGCAGTTCTTC,CSARSRYRLAGGPSKRSYNEQFF,TRBD2,TRBV20-1,many,TRBJ2-1
TGCAGCGTCGATACCGAAAATCCCTACGAGCAGTACTTC,CSVDTENPYEQYF,.,TRBV29-1,many,TRBJ2-7
TGTGCCAGCAGTGAGAACTCAAATTCGTATGAGCAGTTCTTC,CASSENSNSYEQFF,.,TRBV6-1,many,TRBJ2-1
TGCGCCAGCAGCCTCGGCCTCAATGAGCAGTTCTTC,CASSLGLNEQFF,.,TRBV5-1,many,TRBJ2-1
TGTGCCAGCAGCTCAGGGCCAACGAGGGTCTACGAGCAGTACTTC,CASSSGPTRVYEQYF,.,TRBV7-2,many,TRBJ2-7
TGTGCCAGCAGCCCCCGAGGTCGGTGGACTGAAGCTTTCTTT,CASSPRGRWTEAFF,.,TRBV9,many,TRBJ1-1
TGCAGCGTTGGGCATCAGGGGTTGTGGACGAACACTGAAGCTTTCTTT,CSVGHQGLWTNTEAFF,.,TRBV29-1,few,TRBJ1-1
TGCGCCAGCAGCCAAGACGGCAGCTCCTACGAGCAGTACTTC,CASSQDGSSYEQYF,.,TRBV4-3,many,TRBJ2-7
TGCGCCAGCAGCTTCCCGGGATCCTACGAGCAGTACTTC,CASSFPGSYEQYF,.,TRBV5-1,many,TRBJ2-7
TGTGCCAGCAGTTACTTCGGCCTAGCGGGAGGAGCCAAAAACATTCAGTACTTC,CASSYFGLAGGAKNIQYF,TRBD2,TRBV6-5,.,TRBJ2-4
TGTGCCAGCATGGGGGGCCTAAGCTCCTATAATTCACCCCTCCACTTT,CASMGGLSSYNSPLHF,.,TRBV6-1,many,TRBJ1-6